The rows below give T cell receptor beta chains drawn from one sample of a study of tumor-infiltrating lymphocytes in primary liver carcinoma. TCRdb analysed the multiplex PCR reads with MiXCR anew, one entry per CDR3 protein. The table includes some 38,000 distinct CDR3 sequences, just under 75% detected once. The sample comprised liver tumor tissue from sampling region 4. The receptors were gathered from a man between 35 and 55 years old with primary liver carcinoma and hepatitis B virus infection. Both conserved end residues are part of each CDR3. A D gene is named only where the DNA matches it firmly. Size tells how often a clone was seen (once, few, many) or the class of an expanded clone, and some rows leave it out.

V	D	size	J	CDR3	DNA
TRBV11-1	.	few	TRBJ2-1	CAGSLVGRGGDNEQFF	TGTGCCGGCAGCTTGGTCGGCAGGGGAGGGGATAATGAGCAGTTCTTC
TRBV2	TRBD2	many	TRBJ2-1	CASSGTSGAREQFF	TGTGCCAGCAGTGGGACTAGCGGGGCCCGGGAGCAGTTCTTC
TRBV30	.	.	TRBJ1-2	CAWKRFPNGYTF	TGTGCCTGGAAACGATTTCCCAATGGCTACACCTTC
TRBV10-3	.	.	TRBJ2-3	CSISEPRPRGLDTLHF	TGTTCCATCAGTGAGCCGCGACCCCGAGGGCTAGATACGCTGCATTTT
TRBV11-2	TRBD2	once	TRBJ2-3	CASSSGLVGVADMQYF	TGTGCCAGTAGTTCGGGACTAGTGGGAGTGGCAGATATGCAGTATTTT
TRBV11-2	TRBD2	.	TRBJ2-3	CATSPVVGGVPDTQYF	TGTGCCACCAGCCCAGTTGTGGGGGGGGTCCCAGATACGCAGTATTTT
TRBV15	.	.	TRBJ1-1	CATNRDHAGTEALF	TGTGCCACCAACAGAGATCATGCGGGGACTGAAGCTCTCTTT
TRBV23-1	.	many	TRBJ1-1	CASSRGLQGLVWGAFF	TGCGCCAGCAGTCGAGGACTCCAGGGGTTGGTTTGGGGAGCTTTCTTT
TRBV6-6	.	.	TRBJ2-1	CASSYPIGSYNEQSF	TGTGCCAGCAGTTACCCGATTGGTTCCTACAATGAGCAGTCCTTC
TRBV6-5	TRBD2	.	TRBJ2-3	CACNPGLAGTYTQFF	TGTGCCTGCAACCCAGGACTAGCGGGAACATATACGCAGTTTTTT
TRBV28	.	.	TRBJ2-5	CTSSLLNGDVETQYF	TGTACCAGCAGTTTATTGAACGGGGATGTAGAGACCCAGTACTTC
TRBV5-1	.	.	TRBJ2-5	CPSNLELNEETQYF	TGCCCCAGCAACTTGGAACTAAATGAAGAGACCCAGTACTTC
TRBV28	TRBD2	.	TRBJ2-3	CASRTLAPGLATDTQYF	TGTGCCAGCAGGACTCTCGCACCGGGACTAGCGACAGATACGCAGTATTTT
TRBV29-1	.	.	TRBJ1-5	CNVVTDSNQPQRF	TGCAACGTTGTGACAGACAGCAATCAGCCCCAGCGTTTT
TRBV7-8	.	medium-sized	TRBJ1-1	CASSLLGAGTEAFF	TGTGCCAGCAGCTTACTAGGGGCAGGGACTGAAGCTTTCTTT
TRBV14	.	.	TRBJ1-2	CASSRVTGTTYSYTF	TGCGCCAGCAGCCGAGTAACCGGGACAACCTATAGCTACACCTTC
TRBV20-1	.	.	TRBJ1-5	CSVRDSGNQPQRF	TGCAGTGTCAGAGATTCTGGTAATCAGCCCCAGCGTTTT
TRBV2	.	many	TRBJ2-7	CASSLTGLAAYEQYF	TGTGCCAGCAGTCTGACAGGTCTCGCAGCCTACGAGCAGTACTTC
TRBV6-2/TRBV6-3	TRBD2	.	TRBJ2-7	CASSYDVRTSGIYEQYF	TGTGCCAGCAGTTACGATGTGAGGACTAGCGGAATCTACGAGCAATACTTT
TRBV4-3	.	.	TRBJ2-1	CTSSQDPFSEFNEQFF	TGCACCAGCAGCCAAGATCCCTTCTCGGAATTCAATGAGCAGTTCTTC
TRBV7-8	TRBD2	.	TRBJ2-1	CANSPSGMGDNEQFF	TGTGCCAACTCACCCAGCGGGATGGGCGACAATGAGCAGTTCTTC
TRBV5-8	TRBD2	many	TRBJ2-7	CASSLSLAGTGSEQYF	TGTGCCAGCAGCTTGTCACTAGCGGGAACCGGGAGCGAGCAGTACTTC
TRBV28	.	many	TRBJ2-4	CASSPTKNIQYF	TGTGCCAGCAGCCCCACCAAAAACATTCAGTACTTC
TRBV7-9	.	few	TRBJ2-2	CASSLVPQGRTGELFF	TGTGCCAGCAGCTTAGTTCCTCAGGGTCGGACCGGGGAGCTGTTTTTT
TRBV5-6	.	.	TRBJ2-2	CASRPNARSNIGELFF	TGTGCCAGCAGACCGAACGCCAGGTCGAACATCGGGGAACTGTTTTTT
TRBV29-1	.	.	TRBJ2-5	CSVDVPQHETQYF	TGCAGTGTTGATGTCCCCCAACATGAGACCCAGTACTTC
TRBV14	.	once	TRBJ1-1	CASSQVRGIEAFF	TGTGCCAGCAGCCAAGTACGGGGGATAGAAGCTTTCTTT
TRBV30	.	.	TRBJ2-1	CVWSPNGNNEQFF	TGTGTCTGGAGTCCCAACGGTAACAATGAGCAGTTCTTC
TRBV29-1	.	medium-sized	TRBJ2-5	CSVLENQETQYF	TGCAGCGTTCTGGAGAACCAAGAGACCCAGTACTTC
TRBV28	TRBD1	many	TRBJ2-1	CASSGAGTGTNEQFF	TGTGCCAGCAGTGGGGCTGGGACAGGGACGAATGAGCAGTTCTTC
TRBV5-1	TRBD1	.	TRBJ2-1	CASSLTGVNERFF	TGCGCCAGCAGTTTAACAGGGGTCAATGAGCGGTTCTTC
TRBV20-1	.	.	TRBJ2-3	CCGGRRAGSTDTQYF	TGCTGTGGGGGGAGGAGGGCGGGATCCACAGATACGCAATATTTT
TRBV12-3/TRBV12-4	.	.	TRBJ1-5	CGSSITPNQPQHF	TGTGGCAGCAGTATAACTCCTAATCAGCCCCAGCATTTT
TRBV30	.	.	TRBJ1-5	CAWGTGASTDTQHF	TGTGCCTGGGGAACCGGTGCTAGCACAGATACGCAGCATTTT
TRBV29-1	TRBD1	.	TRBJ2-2	CSAQRQGNTWELLF	TGCAGCGCCCAACGACAGGGTAACACCTGGGAGCTGCTTTTT
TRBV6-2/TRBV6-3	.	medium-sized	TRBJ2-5	CASSPTGAQETQYF	TGTGCCAGCAGTCCTACAGGAGCCCAAGAGACCCAGTACTTC
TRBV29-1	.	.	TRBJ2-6	CSVTGSGVNVLTF	TGCAGTGTCACGGGCTCTGGGGTCAACGTCCTGACTTTC
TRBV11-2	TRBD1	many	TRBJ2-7	CASSRINRDRGKDYEQYF	TGTGCCAGCAGTCGCATAAACCGGGACAGGGGTAAAGACTACGAGCAGTACTTC
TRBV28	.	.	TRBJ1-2	CGSSLSRVNYGNTF	TGTGGCAGCAGTTTATCTAGGGTTAACTATGGCAACACCTTC
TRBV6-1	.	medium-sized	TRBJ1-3	CASSERQGNTIYF	TGTGCCAGCAGTGAAAGGCAGGGAAACACCATATATTTT
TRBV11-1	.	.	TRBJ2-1	CANSSPPCRRAFSEQFF	TGTGCCAACAGCTCCCCTCCTTGCCGGAGGGCCTTTAGTGAGCAGTTCTTC
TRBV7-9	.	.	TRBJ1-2	CVSRWDTGFHGYTF	TGTGTCAGCAGATGGGACACGGGGTTTCATGGTTACACCTTC
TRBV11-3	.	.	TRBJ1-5	CPNSDSYSNQLQHF	TGTCCCAACAGTGACAGCTATAGCAATCAGCTCCAGCATTTT
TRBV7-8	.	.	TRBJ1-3	CVSSHQYLQSGNTIYF	TGTGTCAGCAGCCACCAATATCTCCAGTCTGGAAACACAATATATTTT
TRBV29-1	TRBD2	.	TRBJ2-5	CSDIVAGGVETQYF	TGCAGCGATATAGTAGCGGGTGGAGTAGAGACCCAGTACTTC
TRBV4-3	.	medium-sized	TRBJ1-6	CASSQDLQGQGSSYNSPLHF	TGCGCCAGCAGCCAAGATCTCCAAGGGCAGGGGTCGTCCTATAATTCACCCCTCCACTTT
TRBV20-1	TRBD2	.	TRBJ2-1	CSARVAGVLRADSYNEQFF	TGCAGTGCTAGAGTAGCGGGAGTCCTCCGTGCCGACTCCTACAATGAGCAGTTCTTC
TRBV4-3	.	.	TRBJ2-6	CIISQYGFRSGANVLTF	TGCATCATCAGCCAATATGGGTTCCGCTCTGGGGCCAACGTCCTGACTTTC
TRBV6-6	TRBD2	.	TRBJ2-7	CANTGRVSGTYSYEQYF	TGTGCCAACACCGGGAGGGTTAGCGGGACTTACTCCTACGAACAGTACTTC
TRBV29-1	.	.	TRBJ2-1	CSVAPLLAGGYERFF	TGCAGCGTTGCCCCCCTCCTAGCTGGAGGGTATGAGAGGTTCTTC
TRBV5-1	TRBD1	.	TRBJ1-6	CTSSPNTGANNPPLHF	TGCACCAGCAGCCCTAACACAGGGGCCAATAATCCACCCCTCCACTTT